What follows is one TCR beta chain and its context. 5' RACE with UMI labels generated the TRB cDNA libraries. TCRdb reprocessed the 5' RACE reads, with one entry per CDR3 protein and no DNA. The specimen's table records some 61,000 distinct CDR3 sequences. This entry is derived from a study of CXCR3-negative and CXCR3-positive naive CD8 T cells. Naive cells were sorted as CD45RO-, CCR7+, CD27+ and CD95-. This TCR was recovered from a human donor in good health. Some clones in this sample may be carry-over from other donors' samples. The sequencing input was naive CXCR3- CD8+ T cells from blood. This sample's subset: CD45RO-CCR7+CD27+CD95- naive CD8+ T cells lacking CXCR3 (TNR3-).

The chain's CDR3 is CSVDGRDEAFF. V usage is TRBV29-1 and J usage is TRBJ1-1; no DNA is available, so the TRBD1 call from TCRdb remains unchecked. Germline V lookup: CDR1 SQVTM, CDR2 ANQGSEA. The CDR3 extends over 11 amino acids.